This T cell receptor beta chain was documented in a study of human T cells and chemical hapten exposure. Time point indicated: patch test 3, about 24 weeks after DPC sensitization. Documented treatment: therapeutic diphenylcyclopropenone sensitization with weekly scalp DPC. This CDR3 has 15 residues. This clonotype has just a few counts. For the library, individual cDNA molecules each received unique molecular identifiers. TCRdb reanalysed the RACE reads using MiXCR and keeps one entry per CDR3 protein. The top ten clones hold approximately 3% of a sample with 90,000 to 110,000 distinct CDR3 sequences, 30% to 35% of them seen once.

Here the sequenced sample was whole blood, taken in connection with sensitization to the hapten diphenylcyclopropenone (DPC). This receptor was taken from a man in his forties or fifties with alopecia areata. Some clones in this sample may be carry-over from other donors' samples. The chain carries TRBV21-1 and TRBJ1-1. TRBV21-1 is classified as a pseudogene. CDR3 amino acids: CASSAFHKTNTEAFF. DNA of the CDR3: TGTGCCAGCTCCGCGTTCCATAAGACGAACACTGAAGCTTTCTTT.